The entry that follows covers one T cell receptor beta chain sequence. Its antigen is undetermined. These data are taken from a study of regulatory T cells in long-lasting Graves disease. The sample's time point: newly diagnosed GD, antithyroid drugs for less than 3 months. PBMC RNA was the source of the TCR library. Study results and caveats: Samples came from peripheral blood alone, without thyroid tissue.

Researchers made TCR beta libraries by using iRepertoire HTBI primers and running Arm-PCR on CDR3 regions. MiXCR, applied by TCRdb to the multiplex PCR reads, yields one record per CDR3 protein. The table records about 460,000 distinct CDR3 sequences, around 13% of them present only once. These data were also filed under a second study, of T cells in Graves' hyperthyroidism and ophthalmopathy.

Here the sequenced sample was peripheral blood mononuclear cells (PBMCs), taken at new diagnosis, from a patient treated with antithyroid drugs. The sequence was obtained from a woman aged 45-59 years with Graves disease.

The chain's CDR3 is CASSGVGGGSETGELFF. The DNA of the CDR3 is TGTGCCAGCAGCGGCGTCGGGGGCGGGAGTGAAACCGGGGAGCTGTTTTTT. The gene calls are TRBV9 and TRBJ2-2, with D possibly being TRBD2 (7 bases). The CDR3 has 17 residues. Trimming stripped 3 bases from V and 5 bases from J, with 20 bases between. Germline CDR1 is SGDLS and CDR2 is YYNGEE.